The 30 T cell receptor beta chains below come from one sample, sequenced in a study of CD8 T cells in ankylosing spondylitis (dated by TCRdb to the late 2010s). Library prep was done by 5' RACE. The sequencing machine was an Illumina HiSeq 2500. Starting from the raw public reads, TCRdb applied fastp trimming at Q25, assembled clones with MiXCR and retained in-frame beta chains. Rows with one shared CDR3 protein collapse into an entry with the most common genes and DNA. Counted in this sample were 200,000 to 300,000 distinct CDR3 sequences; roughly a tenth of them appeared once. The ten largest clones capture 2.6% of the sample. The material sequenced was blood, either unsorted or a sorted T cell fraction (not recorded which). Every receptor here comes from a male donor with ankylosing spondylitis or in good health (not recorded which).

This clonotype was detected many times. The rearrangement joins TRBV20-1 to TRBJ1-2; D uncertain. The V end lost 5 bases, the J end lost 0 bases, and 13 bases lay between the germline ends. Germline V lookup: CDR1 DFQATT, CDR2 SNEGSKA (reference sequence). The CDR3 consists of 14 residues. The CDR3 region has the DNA TGCAGTGCTCCTTGGGAGTCAACTAACTATGGCTACACCTTC. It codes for CSAPWESTNYGYTF.

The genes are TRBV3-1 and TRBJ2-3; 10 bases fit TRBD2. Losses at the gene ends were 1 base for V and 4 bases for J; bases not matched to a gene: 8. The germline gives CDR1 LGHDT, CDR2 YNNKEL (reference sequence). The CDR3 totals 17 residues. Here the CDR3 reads CASSQVRRAGGPDTQYF. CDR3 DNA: TGTGCCAGCAGCCAAGTCCGGAGAGCGGGGGGGCCAGATACGCAGTATTTT.

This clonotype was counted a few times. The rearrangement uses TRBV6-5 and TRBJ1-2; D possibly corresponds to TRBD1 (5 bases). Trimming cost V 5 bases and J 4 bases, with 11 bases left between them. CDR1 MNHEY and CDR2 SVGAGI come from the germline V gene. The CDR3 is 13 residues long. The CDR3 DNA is TGTGCCAGCAGTCAAGACAGACGCTATGGCTACACCTTC. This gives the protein CASSQDRRYGYTF.

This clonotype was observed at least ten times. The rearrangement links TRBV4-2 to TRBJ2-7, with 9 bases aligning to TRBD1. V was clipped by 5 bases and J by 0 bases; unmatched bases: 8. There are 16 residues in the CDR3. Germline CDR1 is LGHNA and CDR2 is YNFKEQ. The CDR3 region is CASSITGTGSSYEQYF. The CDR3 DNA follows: TGTGCCAGCAGCATTACCGGGACAGGGTCCTCCTACGAGCAGTACTTC.

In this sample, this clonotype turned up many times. In DNA form, the CDR3 reads TGCGCCAGCAGTCGGGACAGTGGCACAGATACGCAGTATTTT. Amino acid sequence: CASSRDSGTDTQYF. V usage is TRBV5-1 and J usage is TRBJ2-3; TRBD1 matches at 7 bases. The trim removed 5 bases at V and 1 base at J, leaving 4 bases unmatched. CDR1 is SGHRS and CDR2 is YFSETQ in the germline V gene. The CDR3 spans 14 residues.

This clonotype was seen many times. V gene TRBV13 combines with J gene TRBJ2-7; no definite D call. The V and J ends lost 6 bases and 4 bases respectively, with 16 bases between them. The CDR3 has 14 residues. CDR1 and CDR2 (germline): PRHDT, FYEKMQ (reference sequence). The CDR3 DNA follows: TGTGCCAGCAGTTTCTCAGGTGTTGGGTACGAGCAGTACTTC. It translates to CASSFSGVGYEQYF.

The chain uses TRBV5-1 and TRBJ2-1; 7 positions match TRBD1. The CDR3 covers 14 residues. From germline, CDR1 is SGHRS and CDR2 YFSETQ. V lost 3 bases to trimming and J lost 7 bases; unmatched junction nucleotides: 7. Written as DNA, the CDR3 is TGCGCCAGCAGCTCGGCCGGGACAGCAAATGAGCAGTTCTTC. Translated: CASSSAGTANEQFF.

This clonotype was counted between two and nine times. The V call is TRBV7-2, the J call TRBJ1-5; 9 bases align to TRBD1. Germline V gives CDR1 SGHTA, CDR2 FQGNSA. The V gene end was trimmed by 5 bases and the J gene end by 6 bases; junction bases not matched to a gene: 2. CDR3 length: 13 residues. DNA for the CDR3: TGTGCCAGCAGCAGGGACAGGGCTCAGCCCCAGCATTTT. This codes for CASSRDRAQPQHF.

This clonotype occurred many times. CDR3 in DNA: TGCGCCAGCAGCCAAGATCTAGGGACCTACAATGAGCAGTTCTTC. Its protein is CASSQDLGTYNEQFF. This chain connects TRBV4-1 to TRBJ2-1; D remains ambiguous. V was cut by 0 bases and J by 2 bases, with 8 bases left in between. This CDR3 spans 15 amino acids. Germline V lookup: CDR1 MGHRA, CDR2 YSYEKL.

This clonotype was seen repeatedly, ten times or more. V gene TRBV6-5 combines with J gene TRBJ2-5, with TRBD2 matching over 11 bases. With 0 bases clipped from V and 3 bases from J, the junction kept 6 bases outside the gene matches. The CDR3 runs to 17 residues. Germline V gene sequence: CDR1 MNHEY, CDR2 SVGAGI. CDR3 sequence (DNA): TGTGCCAGCAGTTACTCTTCACTAGCGGGAGTGGAAGAGACCCAGTACTTC. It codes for CASSYSSLAGVEETQYF.

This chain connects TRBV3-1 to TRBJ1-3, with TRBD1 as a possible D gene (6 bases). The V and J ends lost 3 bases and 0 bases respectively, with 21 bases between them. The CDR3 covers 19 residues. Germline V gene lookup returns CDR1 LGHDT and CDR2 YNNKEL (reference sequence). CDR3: CASSHPGQTEGGSGNTIYF. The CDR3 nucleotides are TGTGCCAGCAGCCACCCGGGACAAACTGAAGGGGGCTCTGGAAACACCATATATTTT. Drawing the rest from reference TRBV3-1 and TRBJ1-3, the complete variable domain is DTAVSQTPKYLVTQMGNDKSIKCEQNLGHDTMYWYKQDSKKFLKIMFSYNNKELIINETVPNRFSPKSPDKAHLNLHINSLELGDSAVYFCASSHPGQTEGGSGNTIYFGEGSWLTVV.

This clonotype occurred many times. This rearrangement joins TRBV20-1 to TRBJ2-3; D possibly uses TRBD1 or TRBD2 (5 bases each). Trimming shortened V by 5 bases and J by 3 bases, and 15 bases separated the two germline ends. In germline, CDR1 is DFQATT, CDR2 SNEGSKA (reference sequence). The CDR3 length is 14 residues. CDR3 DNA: TGCAGTGCTGGGAGACAGTACCTGACAGATACGCAGTATTTT. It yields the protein CSAGRQYLTDTQYF.

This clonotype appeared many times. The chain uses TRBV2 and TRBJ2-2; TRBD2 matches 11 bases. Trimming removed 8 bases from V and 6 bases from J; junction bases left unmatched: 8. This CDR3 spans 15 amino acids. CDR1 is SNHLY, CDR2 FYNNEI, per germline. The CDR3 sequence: CASLRLAGGAGELFF. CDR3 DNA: TGTGCCAGCCTTCGGCTAGCGGGGGGTGCCGGGGAGCTGTTTTTT.

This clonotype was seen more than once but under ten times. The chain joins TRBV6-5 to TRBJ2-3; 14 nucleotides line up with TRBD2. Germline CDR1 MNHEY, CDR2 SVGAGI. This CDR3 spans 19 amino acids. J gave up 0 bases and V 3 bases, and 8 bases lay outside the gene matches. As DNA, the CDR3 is TGTGCCAGCAGTTATTTAGGGACTAGCGGGGGAGTAAGCACAGATACGCAGTATTTT. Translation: CASSYLGTSGGVSTDTQYF.

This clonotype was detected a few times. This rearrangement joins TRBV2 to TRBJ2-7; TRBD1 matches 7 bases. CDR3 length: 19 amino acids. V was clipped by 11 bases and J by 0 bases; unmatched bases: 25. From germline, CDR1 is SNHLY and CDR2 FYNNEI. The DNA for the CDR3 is TGTGCCTTCTGTTTTCTTGGGAATAACTGGGACAGTTCCTCCTACGAGCAGTACTTC. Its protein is CAFCFLGNNWDSSSYEQYF.

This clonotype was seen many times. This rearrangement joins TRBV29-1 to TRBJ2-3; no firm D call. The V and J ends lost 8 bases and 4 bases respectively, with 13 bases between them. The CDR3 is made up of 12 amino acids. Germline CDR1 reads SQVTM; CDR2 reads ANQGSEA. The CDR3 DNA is TGCAGCCTTTTGGGATTCGCAGATACGCAGTATTTT. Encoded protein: CSLLGFADTQYF.

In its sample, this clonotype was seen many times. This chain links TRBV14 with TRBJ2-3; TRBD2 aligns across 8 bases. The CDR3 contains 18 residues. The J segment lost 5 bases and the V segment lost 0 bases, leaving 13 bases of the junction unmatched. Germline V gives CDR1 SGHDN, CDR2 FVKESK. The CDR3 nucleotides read TGTGCCAGCAGCCAAGAATCTTTTGCGGCTAGCGGGCTAGATACGCAGTATTTT. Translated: CASSQESFAASGLDTQYF.

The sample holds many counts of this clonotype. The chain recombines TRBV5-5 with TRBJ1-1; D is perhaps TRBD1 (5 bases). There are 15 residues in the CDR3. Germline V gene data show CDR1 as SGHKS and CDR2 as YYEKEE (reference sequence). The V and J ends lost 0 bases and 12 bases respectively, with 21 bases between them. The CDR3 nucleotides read TGTGCCAGCAGCTTGGGTCATTCCACGGAGGGGATGACTTTCTTT. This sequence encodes CASSLGHSTEGMTFF.

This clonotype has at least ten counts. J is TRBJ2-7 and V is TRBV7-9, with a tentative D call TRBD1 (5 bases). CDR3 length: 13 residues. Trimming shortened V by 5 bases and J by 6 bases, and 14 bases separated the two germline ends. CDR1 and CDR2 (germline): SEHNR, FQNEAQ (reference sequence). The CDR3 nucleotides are TGTGCCAGCAGCCCCGCGGACATGCGCGAGCAGTACTTC. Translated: CASSPADMREQYF.

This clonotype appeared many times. CDR3 amino acids: CASSLVGVRGDTQYF. Written as DNA, the CDR3 is TGTGCCAGCAGCTTGGTGGGAGTAAGAGGAGATACGCAGTATTTT. This chain uses TRBV5-6 with TRBJ2-3; possible D gene TRBD2, 5 bases. V was pared by 0 bases and J by 5 bases, with 13 bases between. CDR1 is SGHDT, CDR2 YYEEEE, per germline. The CDR3 is made up of 15 amino acids.

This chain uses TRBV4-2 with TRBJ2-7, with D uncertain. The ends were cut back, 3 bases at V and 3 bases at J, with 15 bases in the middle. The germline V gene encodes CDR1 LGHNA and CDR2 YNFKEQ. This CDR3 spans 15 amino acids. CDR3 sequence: CASSQSNSILYEQYF. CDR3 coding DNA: TGTGCCAGCAGCCAGTCCAACTCTATTCTCTACGAGCAGTACTTC.

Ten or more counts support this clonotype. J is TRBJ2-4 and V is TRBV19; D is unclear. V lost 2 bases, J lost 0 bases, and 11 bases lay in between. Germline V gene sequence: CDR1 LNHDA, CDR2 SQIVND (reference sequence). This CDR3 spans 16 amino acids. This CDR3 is CASSISQLLAKNIQYF. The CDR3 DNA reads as TGTGCCAGTAGTATAAGCCAACTACTAGCCAAAAACATTCAGTACTTC.

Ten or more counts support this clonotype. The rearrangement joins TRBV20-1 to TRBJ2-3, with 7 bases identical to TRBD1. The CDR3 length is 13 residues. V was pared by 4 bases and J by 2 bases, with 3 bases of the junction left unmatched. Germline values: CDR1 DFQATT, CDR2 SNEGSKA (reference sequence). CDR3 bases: TGCAGTGCTACTGGACAGGCCACAGATACGCAGTATTTT. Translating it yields CSATGQATDTQYF.

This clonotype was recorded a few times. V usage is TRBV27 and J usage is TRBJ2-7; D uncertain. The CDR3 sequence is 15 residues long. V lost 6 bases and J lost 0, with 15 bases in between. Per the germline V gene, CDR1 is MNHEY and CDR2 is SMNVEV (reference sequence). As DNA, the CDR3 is TGTGCCAGCAGCTCACCGAGCCAGTCCTCCTACGAGCAGTACTTC. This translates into CASSSPSQSSYEQYF.

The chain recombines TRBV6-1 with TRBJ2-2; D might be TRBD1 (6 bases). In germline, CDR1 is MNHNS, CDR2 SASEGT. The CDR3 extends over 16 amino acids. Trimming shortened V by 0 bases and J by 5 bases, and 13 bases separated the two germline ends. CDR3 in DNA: TGTGCCAGCAGTGAAGCACTGGGGGCGCGAACCGGGGAGCTGTTTTTT. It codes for CASSEALGARTGELFF.

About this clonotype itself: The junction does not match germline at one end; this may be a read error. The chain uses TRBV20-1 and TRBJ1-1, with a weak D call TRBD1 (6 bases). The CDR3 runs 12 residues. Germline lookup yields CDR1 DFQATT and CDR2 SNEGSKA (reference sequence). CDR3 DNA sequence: TGCGGTGCTACACAGGGTAACACTGAAGCTTTCTTT. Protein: CGATQGNTEAFF.

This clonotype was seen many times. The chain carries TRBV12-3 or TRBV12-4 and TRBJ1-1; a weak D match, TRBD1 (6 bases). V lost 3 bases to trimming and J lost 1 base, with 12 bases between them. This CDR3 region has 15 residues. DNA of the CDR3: TGTGCCAGCAGTTTGAGGACAGTTAAGAACACTGAAGCTTTCTTT. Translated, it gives CASSLRTVKNTEAFF.

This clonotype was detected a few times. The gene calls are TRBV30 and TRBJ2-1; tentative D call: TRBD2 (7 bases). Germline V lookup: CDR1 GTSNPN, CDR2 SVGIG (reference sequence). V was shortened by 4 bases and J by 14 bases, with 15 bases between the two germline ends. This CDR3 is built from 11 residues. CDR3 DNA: TGTGCCTGGATTACAGGGAGGGAGAAGTTCTTC. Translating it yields CAWITGREKFF. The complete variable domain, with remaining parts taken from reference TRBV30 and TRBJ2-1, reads SQTIHQWPATLVQPVGSPLSLECTVEGTSNPNLYWYRQAAGRGLQLLFYSVGIGQISSEVPQNLSASRPQDRQFILSSKKLLLSDSGFYLCAWITGREKFFGPGTRLTVL.

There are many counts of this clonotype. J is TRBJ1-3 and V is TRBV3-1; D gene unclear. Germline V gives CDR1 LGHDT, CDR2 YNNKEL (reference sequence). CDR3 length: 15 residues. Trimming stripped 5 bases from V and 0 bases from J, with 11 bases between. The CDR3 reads CASSWTPDSGNTIYF. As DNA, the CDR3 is TGTGCCAGCAGCTGGACTCCCGACTCTGGAAACACCATATATTTT. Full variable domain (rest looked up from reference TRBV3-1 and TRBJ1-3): DTAVSQTPKYLVTQMGNDKSIKCEQNLGHDTMYWYKQDSKKFLKIMFSYNNKELIINETVPNRFSPKSPDKAHLNLHINSLELGDSAVYFCASSWTPDSGNTIYFGEGSWLTVV.

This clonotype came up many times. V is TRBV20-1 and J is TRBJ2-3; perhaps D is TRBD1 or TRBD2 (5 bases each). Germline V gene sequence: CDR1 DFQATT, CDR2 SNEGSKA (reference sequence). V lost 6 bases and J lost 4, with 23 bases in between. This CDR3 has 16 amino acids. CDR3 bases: TGCAGTGCCACGGAGGTGGGGACGTGGGGCGCAGATACGCAGTATTTT. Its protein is CSATEVGTWGADTQYF.